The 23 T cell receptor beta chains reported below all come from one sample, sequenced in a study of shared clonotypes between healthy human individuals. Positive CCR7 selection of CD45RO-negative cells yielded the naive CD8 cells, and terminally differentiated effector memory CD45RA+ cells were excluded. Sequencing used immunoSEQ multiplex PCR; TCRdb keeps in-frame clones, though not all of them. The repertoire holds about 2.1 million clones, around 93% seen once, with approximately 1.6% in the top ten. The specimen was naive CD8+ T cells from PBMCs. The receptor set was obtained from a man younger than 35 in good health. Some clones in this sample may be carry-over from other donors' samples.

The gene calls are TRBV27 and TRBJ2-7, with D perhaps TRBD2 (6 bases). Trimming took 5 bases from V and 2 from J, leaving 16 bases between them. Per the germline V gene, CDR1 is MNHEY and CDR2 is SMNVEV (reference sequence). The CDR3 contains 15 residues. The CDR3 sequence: CASSPLLTRTYEQYF. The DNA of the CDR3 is TGTGCCAGCAGTCCCCTCTTGACTAGAACCTACGAGCAGTACTTC.

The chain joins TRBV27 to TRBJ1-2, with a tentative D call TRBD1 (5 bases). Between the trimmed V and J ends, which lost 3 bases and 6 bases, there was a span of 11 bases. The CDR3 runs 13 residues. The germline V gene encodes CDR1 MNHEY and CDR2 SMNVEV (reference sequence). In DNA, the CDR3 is TGTGCCAGCAGTTTCAGCGGGGCAGATGGCTACACCTTC. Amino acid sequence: CASSFSGADGYTF.

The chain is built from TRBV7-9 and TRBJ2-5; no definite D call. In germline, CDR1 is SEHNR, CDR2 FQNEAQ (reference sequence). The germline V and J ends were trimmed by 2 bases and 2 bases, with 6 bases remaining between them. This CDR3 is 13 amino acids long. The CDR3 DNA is TGTGCCAGCAGCTTACTTCTTCAAGAGACCCAGTACTTC. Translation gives CASSLLLQETQYF.

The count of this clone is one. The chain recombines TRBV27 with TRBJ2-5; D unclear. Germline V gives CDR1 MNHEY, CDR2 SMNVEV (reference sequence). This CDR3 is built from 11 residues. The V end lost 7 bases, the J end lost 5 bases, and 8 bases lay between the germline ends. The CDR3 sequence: CASMVGETQYF. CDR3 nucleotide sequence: TGTGCCAGCATGGTCGGGGAGACCCAGTACTTC.

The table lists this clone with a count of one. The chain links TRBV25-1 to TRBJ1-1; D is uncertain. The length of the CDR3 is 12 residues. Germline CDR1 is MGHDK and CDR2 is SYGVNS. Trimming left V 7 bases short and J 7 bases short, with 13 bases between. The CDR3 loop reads CASTLRALEAFF. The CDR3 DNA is TGTGCCAGCACCCTCCGGGCCCTTGAAGCTTTCTTT.

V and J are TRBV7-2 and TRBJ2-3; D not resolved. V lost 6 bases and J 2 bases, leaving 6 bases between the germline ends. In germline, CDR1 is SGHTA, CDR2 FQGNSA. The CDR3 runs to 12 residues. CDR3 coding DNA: TGTGCCAGCAGTCTGCACACAGATACGCAGTATTTT. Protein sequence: CASSLHTDTQYF. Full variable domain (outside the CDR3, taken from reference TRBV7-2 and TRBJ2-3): GAGVSQSPSNKVTEKGKDVELRCDPISGHTALYWYRQSLGQGLEFLIYFQGNSAPDKSGLPSDRFSAERTGGSVSTLTIQRTQQEDSAVYLCASSLHTDTQYFGPGTRLTVL.

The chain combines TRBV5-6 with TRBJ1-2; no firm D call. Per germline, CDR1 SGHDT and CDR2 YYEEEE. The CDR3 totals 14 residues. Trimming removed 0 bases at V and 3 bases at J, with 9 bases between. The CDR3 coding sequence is TGTGCCAGCAGCTTGGGTTGGCGGGACTATGGCTACACCTTC. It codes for CASSLGWRDYGYTF.

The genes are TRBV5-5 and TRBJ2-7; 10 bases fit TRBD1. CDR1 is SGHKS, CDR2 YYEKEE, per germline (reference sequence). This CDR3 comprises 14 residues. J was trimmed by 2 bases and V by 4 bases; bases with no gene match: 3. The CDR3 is CASSAGQGAYEQYF. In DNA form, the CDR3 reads TGTGCCAGCAGCGCTGGACAGGGGGCCTACGAGCAGTACTTC.

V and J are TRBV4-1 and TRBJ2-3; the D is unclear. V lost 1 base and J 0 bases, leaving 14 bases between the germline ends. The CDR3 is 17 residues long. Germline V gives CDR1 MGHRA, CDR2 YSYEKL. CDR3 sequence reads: CASSQVSRLESTDTQYF. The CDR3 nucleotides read TGCGCCAGCAGCCAAGTCTCGAGGCTTGAGAGCACAGATACGCAGTATTTT.

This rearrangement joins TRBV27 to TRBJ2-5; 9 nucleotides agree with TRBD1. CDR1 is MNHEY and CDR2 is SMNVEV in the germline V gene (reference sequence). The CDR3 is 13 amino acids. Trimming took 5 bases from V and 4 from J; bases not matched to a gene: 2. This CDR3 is CASSTGGAETQYF. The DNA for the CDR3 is TGTGCCAGCAGTACAGGGGGCGCAGAGACCCAGTACTTC.

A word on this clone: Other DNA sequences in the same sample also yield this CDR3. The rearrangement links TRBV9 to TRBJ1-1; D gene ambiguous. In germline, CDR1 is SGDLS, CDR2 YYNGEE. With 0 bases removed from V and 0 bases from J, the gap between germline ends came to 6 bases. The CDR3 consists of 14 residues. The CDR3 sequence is CASSVGVMNTEAFF. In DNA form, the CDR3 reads TGTGCCAGCAGCGTAGGGGTTATGAACACTGAAGCTTTCTTT.

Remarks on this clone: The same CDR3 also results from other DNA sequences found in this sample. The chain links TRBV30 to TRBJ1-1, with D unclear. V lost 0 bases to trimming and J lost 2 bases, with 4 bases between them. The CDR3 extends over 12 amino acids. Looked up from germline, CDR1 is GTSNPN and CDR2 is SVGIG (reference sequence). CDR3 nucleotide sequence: TGTGCCTGGAGTGTATTAAACACTGAAGCTTTCTTT. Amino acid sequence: CAWSVLNTEAFF.

The CDR3 protein is CASSFDRAILWYYEQYF. CDR3 in DNA: TGCGCCAGCAGCTTCGACAGGGCTATACTTTGGTACTACGAGCAGTACTTC. The rearrangement joins TRBV5-1 to TRBJ2-7; 7 nucleotides agree with TRBD1. The germline gives CDR1 SGHRS, CDR2 YFSETQ. The CDR3 has 17 residues. Unmatched junction bases numbered 14, after V lost 2 bases and J lost 3 bases.

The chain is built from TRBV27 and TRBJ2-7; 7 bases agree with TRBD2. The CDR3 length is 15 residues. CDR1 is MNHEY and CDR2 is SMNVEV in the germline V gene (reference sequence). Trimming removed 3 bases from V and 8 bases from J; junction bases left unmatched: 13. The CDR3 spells CASSFPYGGNVKQYF. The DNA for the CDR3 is TGTGCCAGCAGTTTTCCCTACGGGGGGAACGTTAAGCAGTACTTC.

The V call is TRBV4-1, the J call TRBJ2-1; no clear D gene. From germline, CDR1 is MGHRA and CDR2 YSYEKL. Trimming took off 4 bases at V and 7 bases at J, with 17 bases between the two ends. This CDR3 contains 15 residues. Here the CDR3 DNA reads TGCGCCAGCAGCCTAAGCGCAGCCTTGAGGAATGAGCAGTTCTTC. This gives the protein CASSLSAALRNEQFF.

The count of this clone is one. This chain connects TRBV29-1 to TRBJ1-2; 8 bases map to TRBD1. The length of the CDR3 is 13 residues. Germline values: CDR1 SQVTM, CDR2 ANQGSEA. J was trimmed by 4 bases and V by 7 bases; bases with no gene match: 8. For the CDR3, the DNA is TGCAGCGGCGCAGGGGGCGAAGGCTATGGCTACACCTTC. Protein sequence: CSGAGGEGYGYTF.

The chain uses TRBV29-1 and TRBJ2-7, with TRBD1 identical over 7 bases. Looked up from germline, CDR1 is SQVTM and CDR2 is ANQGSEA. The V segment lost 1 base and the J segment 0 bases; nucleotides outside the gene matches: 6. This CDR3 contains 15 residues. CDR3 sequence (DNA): TGCAGCGTTGAAGTTGAGGGGGCCTACTCCTACGAGCAGTACTTC. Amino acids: CSVEVEGAYSYEQYF.

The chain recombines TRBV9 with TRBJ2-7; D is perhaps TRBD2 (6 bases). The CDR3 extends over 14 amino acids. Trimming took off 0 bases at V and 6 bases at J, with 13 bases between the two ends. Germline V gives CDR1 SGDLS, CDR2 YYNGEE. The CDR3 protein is CASSVGQGAGEQYF. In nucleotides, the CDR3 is TGTGCCAGCAGCGTAGGGCAGGGAGCGGGCGAGCAGTACTTC.

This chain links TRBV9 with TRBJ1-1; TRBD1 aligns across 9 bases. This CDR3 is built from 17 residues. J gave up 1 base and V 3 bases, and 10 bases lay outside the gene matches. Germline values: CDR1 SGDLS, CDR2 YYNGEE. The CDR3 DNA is TGTGCCAGCAGCGGTTCCCCGGGACAGGGCCCGAACACTGAAGCTTTCTTT. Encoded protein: CASSGSPGQGPNTEAFF.

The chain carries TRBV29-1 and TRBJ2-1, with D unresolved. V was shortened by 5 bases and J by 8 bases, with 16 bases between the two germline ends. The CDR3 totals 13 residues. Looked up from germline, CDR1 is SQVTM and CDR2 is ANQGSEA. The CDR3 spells CSVLSVIDDEQFF. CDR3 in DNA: TGCAGCGTTCTTTCGGTAATTGACGATGAGCAGTTCTTC.

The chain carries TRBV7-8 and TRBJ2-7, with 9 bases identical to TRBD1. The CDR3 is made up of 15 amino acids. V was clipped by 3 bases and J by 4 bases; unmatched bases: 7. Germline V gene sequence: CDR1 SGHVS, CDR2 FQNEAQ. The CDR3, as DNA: TGTGCCAGCAGCTTCCCCGGGACAGGGATATACGAGCAGTACTTC. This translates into CASSFPGTGIYEQYF.

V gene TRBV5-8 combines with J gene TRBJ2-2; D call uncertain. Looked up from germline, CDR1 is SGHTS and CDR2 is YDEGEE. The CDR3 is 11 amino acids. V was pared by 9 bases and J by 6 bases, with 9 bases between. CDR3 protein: CANTIAGELFF. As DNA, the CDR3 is TGTGCCAACACGATAGCCGGGGAGCTGTTTTTT.

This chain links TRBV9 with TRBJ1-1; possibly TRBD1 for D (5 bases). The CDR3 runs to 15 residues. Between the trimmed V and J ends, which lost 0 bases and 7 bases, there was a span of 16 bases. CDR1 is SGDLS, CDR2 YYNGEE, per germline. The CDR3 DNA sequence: TGTGCCAGCAGCGTAGGGAGGGGAGGGAGGGTTGAAGCTTTCTTT. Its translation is CASSVGRGGRVEAFF.